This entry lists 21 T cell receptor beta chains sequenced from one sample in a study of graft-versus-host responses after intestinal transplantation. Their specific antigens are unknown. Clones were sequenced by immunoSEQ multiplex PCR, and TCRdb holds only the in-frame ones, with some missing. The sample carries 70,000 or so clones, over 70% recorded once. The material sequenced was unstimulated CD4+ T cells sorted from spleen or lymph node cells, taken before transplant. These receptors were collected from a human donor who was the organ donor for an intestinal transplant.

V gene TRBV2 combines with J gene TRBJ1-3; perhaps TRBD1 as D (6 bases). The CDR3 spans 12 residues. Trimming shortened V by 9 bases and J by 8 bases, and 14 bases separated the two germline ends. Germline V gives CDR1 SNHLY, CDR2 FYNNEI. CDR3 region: CASRTARDTIYF. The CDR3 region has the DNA TGTGCCAGTCGGACAGCCAGGGACACCATATATTTT.

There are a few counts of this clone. The CDR3 spells CASSPEGPGNTIYF. CDR3 coding DNA: TGTGCCAGCTCACCAGAGGGCCCTGGAAACACCATATATTTT. The genes are TRBV18 and TRBJ1-3; D unresolved. The CDR3 is 14 residues long. CDR1 is KGHSH, CDR2 LQKENI, per germline. V was trimmed by 2 bases and J by 2 bases, leaving 7 bases between them.

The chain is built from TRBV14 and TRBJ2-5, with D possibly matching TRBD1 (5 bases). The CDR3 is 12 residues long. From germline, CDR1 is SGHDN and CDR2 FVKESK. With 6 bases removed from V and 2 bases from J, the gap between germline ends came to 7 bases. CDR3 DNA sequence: TGTGCCAGCAGGAGACAGCAAGAGACCCAGTACTTC. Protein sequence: CASRRQQETQYF.

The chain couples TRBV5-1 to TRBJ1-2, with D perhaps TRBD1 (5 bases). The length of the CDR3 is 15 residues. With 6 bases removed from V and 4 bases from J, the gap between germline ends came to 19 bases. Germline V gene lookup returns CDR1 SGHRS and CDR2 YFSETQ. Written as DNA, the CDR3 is TGCGCCAGCACCCTGAATGGCGGGACGGCCTATGGCTACACCTTC. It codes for CASTLNGGTAYGYTF. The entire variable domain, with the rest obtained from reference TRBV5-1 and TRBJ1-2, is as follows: KAGVTQTPRYLIKTRGQQVTLSCSPISGHRSVSWYQQTPGQGLQFLFEYFSETQRNKGNFPGRFSGRQFSNSRSEMNVSTLELGDSALYLCASTLNGGTAYGYTFGSGTRLTVV.

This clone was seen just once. CDR3 in amino acids: CASRQGPPTGVEQFF. For the CDR3, the DNA is TGTGCCAGCAGACAGGGACCCCCGACAGGAGTTGAGCAGTTCTTC. The chain is built from TRBV25-1 and TRBJ2-1; TRBD1 is a possible D gene (6 bases). The CDR3 length is 15 residues. The germline V and J ends were trimmed by 6 bases and 9 bases, with 21 bases remaining between them. From germline, CDR1 is MGHDK and CDR2 SYGVNS.

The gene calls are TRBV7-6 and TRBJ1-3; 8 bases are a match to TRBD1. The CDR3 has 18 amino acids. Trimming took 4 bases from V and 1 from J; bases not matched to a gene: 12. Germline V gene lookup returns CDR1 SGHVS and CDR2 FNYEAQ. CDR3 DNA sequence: TGTGCCAGCAGCTCACGGACAGGGATAGCCGGTTCTGGAAACACCATATATTTT. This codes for CASSSRTGIAGSGNTIYF. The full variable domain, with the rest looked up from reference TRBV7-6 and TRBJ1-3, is GAGVSQSPRYKVTKRGQDVALRCDPISGHVSLYWYRQALGQGPEFLTYFNYEAQQDKSGLPNDRFSAERPEGSISTLTIQRTEQRDSAMYRCASSSRTGIAGSGNTIYFGEGSWLTVV.

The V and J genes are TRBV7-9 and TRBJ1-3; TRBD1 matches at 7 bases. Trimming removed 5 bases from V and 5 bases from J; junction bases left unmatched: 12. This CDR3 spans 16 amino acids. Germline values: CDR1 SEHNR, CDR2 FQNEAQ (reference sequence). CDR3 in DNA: TGTGCCAGCAGCCGGACAGGCTTGACCGGTAGAAACACCATATATTTT. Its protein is CASSRTGLTGRNTIYF.

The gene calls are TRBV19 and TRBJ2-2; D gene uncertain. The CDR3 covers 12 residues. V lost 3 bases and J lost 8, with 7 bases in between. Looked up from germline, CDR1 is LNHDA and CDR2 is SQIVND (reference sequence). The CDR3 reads CASSIFLGELFF. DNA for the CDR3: TGTGCCAGTAGTATCTTTTTAGGGGAGCTGTTTTTT.

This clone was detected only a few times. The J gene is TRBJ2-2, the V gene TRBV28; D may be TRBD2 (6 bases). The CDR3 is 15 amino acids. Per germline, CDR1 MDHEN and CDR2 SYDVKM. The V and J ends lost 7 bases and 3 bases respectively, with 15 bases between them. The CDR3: CASITGGGHTGELFF. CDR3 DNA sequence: TGTGCCAGCATAACCGGGGGTGGGCACACCGGGGAGCTGTTTTTT.

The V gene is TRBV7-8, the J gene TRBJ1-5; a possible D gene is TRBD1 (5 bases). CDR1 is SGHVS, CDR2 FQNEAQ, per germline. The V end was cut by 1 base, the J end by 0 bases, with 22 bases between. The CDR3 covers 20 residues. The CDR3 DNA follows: TGTGCCAGCAGCTTAGGACAGCGACTCACCAAAGCCTATAGCAATCAGCCCCAGCATTTT. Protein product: CASSLGQRLTKAYSNQPQHF.

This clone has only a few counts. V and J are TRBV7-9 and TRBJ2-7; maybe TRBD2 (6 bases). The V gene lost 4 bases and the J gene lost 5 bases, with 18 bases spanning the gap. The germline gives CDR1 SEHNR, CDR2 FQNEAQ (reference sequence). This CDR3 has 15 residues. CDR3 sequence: CASSSGGTVGHEQYV. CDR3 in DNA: TGTGCCAGCAGCTCCGGGGGAACCGTCGGGCACGAGCAGTACGTC.

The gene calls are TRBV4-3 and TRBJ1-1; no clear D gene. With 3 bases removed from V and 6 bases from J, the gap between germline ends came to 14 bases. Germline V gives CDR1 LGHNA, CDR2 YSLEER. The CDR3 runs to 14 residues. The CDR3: CASSHSGFFAEAFF. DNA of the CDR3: TGCGCCAGCAGCCACAGCGGTTTTTTTGCTGAAGCTTTCTTT.

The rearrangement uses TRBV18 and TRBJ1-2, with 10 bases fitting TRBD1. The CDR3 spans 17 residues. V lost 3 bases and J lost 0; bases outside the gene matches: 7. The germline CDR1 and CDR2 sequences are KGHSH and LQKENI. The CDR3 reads CASSPSLGQGANYGYTF. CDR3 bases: TGTGCCAGCTCACCGTCCCTCGGACAGGGGGCTAACTATGGCTACACCTTC.

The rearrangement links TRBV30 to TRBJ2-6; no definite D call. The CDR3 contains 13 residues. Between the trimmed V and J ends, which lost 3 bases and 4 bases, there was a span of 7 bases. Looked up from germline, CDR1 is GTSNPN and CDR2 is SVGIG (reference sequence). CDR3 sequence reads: CAWRLAGANVLTF. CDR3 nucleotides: TGTGCCTGGAGGCTGGCAGGGGCCAACGTCCTGACTTTC.

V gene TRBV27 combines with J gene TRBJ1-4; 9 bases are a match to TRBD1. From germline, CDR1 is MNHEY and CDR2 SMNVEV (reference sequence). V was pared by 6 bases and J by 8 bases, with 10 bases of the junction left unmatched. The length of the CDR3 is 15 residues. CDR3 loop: CASSSQGTGREKLFF. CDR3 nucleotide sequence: TGTGCCAGCAGCTCGCAAGGGACAGGGAGGGAAAAACTGTTTTTT.

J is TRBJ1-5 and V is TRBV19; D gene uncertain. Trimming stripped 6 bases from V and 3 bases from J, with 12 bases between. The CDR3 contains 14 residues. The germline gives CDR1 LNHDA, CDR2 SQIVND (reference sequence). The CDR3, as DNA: TGTGCCAGTAGCTCGACGGGAGACAATCAGCCCCAGCATTTT. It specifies CASSSTGDNQPQHF.

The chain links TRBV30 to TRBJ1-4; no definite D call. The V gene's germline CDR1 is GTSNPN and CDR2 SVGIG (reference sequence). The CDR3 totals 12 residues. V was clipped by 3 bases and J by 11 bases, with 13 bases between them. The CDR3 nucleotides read TGTGCCTGGAGCCTCGCGACGGGGAAACTGTTTTTT. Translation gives CAWSLATGKLFF.

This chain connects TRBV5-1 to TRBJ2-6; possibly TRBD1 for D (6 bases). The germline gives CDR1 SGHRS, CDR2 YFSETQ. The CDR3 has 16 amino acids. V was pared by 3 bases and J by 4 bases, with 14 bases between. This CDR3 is CASSSTRQGGANVLTF. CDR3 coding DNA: TGCGCCAGCAGCTCGACCCGCCAGGGGGGGGCCAACGTCCTGACTTTC.

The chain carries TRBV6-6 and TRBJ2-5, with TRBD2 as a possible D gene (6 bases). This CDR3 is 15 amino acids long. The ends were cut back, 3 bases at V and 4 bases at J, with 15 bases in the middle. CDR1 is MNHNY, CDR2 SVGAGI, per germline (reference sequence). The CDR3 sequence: CASSYSRLDVETQYF. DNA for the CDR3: TGTGCCAGCAGTTATTCCCGACTAGACGTAGAGACCCAGTACTTC.

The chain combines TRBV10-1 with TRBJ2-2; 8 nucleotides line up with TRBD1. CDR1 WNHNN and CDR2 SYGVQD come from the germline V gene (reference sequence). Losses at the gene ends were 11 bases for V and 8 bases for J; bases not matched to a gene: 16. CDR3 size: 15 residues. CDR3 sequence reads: CAETTGGPMLGELFF. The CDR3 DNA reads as TGCGCCGAGACTACAGGGGGTCCGATGTTAGGGGAGCTGTTTTTT.

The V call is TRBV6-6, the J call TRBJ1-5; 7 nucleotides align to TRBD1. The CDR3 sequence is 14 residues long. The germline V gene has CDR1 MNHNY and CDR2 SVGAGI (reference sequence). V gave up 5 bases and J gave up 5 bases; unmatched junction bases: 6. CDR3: CASSPGQPHQPQHF. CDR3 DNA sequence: TGTGCCAGCAGTCCGGGACAGCCTCATCAGCCCCAGCATTTT.